The 18 T cell receptor beta chains listed next were all sequenced from one sample in a study of lymphopenia after photon versus proton radiotherapy. Using immunoSEQ multiplex PCR, the repertoire was profiled, and TCRdb retains in-frame clones only, with some absent. The table has about 25,000 clones, around four fifths seen once. The sequenced sample was peripheral blood, obtained from a patient treated with photon-based radiotherapy. The receptors shown here come from a woman in her forties or fifties with pancreatic cancer.

Only a few counts were recorded for this clone. The chain links TRBV14 to TRBJ1-2, with 7 bases that match TRBD1. The J segment lost 7 bases and the V segment lost 1 base, leaving 9 bases of the junction unmatched. The CDR3 length is 15 residues. Germline CDR1 and CDR2: SGHDN and FVKESK. The CDR3 protein is CASSQGSGGMTGYTF. In DNA, the CDR3 is TGTGCCAGCAGCCAAGGGTCAGGGGGGATGACTGGCTACACCTTC.

This sequence joins TRBV9 and TRBJ1-5; TRBD1 matches at 8 bases. The V and J ends lost 5 bases and 8 bases, in that order; junction bases with no gene match: 12. The germline V gene encodes CDR1 SGDLS and CDR2 YYNGEE. CDR3 size: 15 residues. CDR3 in amino acids: CASSDTPETGEPQHF. In nucleotides, the CDR3 is TGTGCCAGCAGTGATACCCCCGAGACAGGGGAGCCCCAGCATTTT.

The chain uses TRBV11-2 and TRBJ2-5; D gene uncertain. V gave up 1 base and J gave up 5 bases, with 17 bases separating them. Germline CDR1 is SGHAT and CDR2 is FQNNGV. This CDR3 comprises 16 residues. The CDR3 loop is CASSLVNFSVRETQYF. The CDR3 DNA is TGTGCCAGCAGCTTAGTCAATTTTTCGGTACGGGAGACCCAGTACTTC.

The chain uses TRBV14 and TRBJ2-1; TRBD2 is a possible D gene (6 bases). Trimming cost V 4 bases and J 0 bases, with 10 bases left between them. This CDR3 comprises 15 residues. Germline CDR1 and CDR2: SGHDN and FVKESK. Here the CDR3 reads CASSPGTHSYNEQFF. CDR3 in DNA: TGTGCCAGCAGCCCCGGGACTCACTCCTACAATGAGCAGTTCTTC.

This chain links TRBV28 with TRBJ2-7; D gene ambiguous. Germline lookup yields CDR1 MDHEN and CDR2 SYDVKM. The CDR3 is made up of 13 amino acids. V lost 7 bases to trimming and J lost 0 bases, with 10 bases between them. The CDR3 coding sequence is TGTGCCAGCACCTCCTTTAGCTCCTACGAGCAGTACTTC. Translation gives CASTSFSSYEQYF. Using reference TRBV28 and TRBJ2-7 for the parts outside the CDR3, the full variable domain is DVKVTQSSRYLVKRTGEKVFLECVQDMDHENMFWYRQDPGLGLRLIYFSYDVKMKEKGDIPEGYSVSREKKERFSLILESASTNQTSMYLCASTSFSSYEQYFGPGTRLTVT.

This rearrangement joins TRBV5-5 to TRBJ2-3; 11 nucleotides align to TRBD2. V was pared by 4 bases and J by 1 base, with 2 bases of the junction left unmatched. The length of the CDR3 is 15 residues. Germline values: CDR1 SGHKS, CDR2 YYEKEE (reference sequence). CDR3 loop: CASSKGLAGTDTQYF. The CDR3 DNA reads as TGTGCCAGCAGCAAGGGACTAGCGGGCACAGATACGCAGTATTTT.

The rearrangement joins TRBV10-3 to TRBJ2-5; the D is unclear. Germline V gene lookup returns CDR1 ENHRY and CDR2 SYGVKD. Trimming pared 2 bases from V and 1 base from J, leaving 14 bases between. This CDR3 is built from 16 residues. The CDR3 here is CAISEPSSRTQETQYF. The CDR3 DNA reads as TGTGCCATCAGTGAGCCTTCATCCCGGACCCAAGAGACCCAGTACTTC.

Only one count was recorded for this clone. The rearrangement uses TRBV18 and TRBJ2-2; D is possibly TRBD1 (6 bases). The CDR3 is made up of 16 amino acids. Germline CDR1 is KGHSH and CDR2 is LQKENI. V was cut by 6 bases and J by 4 bases, with 18 bases left in between. CDR3 region: CASSPTLGGSTGELFF. CDR3 bases: TGTGCCAGCTCTCCGACCCTTGGGGGCAGCACCGGGGAGCTGTTTTTT.

The V and J genes are TRBV10-2 and TRBJ2-3; D is undetermined. V lost 6 bases and J 1 base, leaving 11 bases between the germline ends. This CDR3 region has 14 residues. CDR1 and CDR2 from the germline V gene are WSHSY and SAAADI. CDR3 loop: CASSGAGRTDTQYF. CDR3 coding DNA: TGCGCCAGCAGCGGCGCTGGCCGCACAGATACGCAGTATTTT.

This rearrangement joins TRBV4-3 to TRBJ2-5; TRBD2 agrees at 12 bases. There are 15 residues in the CDR3. The V and J ends lost 4 bases and 5 bases, in that order; junction bases with no gene match: 5. Per the germline V gene, CDR1 is LGHNA and CDR2 is YSLEER. This CDR3 reads CASSPGLAGRETQYF. CDR3 nucleotide sequence: TGCGCCAGCAGCCCTGGACTAGCGGGGAGGGAGACCCAGTACTTC.

The chain uses TRBV7-3 and TRBJ2-2; 8 nucleotides line up with TRBD1. The CDR3 contains 15 residues. Germline V gives CDR1 SGHTA, CDR2 FQGTGA. V lost 3 bases and J lost 7; bases outside the gene matches: 7. The CDR3 spells CASSFNQGAYGELFF. For the CDR3, the DNA is TGTGCCAGCAGCTTTAATCAGGGGGCGTACGGGGAGCTGTTTTTT.

The J gene is TRBJ2-7, the V gene TRBV27, with 8 bases fitting TRBD2. This CDR3 region has 15 residues. In germline, CDR1 is MNHEY, CDR2 SMNVEV (reference sequence). V dropped 4 bases and J dropped 4; count of bases not matched to a gene: 9. CDR3 protein: CASSSSSGWGYEQYF. CDR3 sequence (DNA): TGTGCCAGCAGTTCATCTAGCGGGTGGGGTTACGAGCAGTACTTC.

The V gene is TRBV19, the J gene TRBJ2-5; D gene uncertain. V was pared by 10 bases and J by 4 bases, with 16 bases between. The germline CDR1 and CDR2 sequences are LNHDA and SQIVND (reference sequence). This CDR3 is 13 amino acids long. The CDR3 DNA reads TGTGCCACCGCCCAGTTCCGCGGAGAGACCCAGTACTTC. Translated, it gives CATAQFRGETQYF.

This rearrangement joins TRBV19 to TRBJ1-1, with 7 bases that match TRBD1. The CDR3 extends over 17 amino acids. CDR1 and CDR2 (germline): LNHDA, SQIVND (reference sequence). V was pared by 5 bases and J by 0 bases, with 12 bases of the junction left unmatched. CDR3 loop: CASSPRGGGPLNTEAFF. Written as DNA, the CDR3 is TGTGCCAGTAGTCCCCGGGGAGGGGGCCCTCTGAACACTGAAGCTTTCTTT.

The V and J genes are TRBV7-6 and TRBJ2-3, with D tentatively TRBD2 (7 bases). This CDR3 region has 14 residues. Trimming cost V 5 bases and J 0 bases, with 9 bases left between them. Germline CDR1 and CDR2: SGHVS and FNYEAQ. The CDR3 nucleotides are TGTGCCAGCAGCCGGGGGGCTAGCACAGATACGCAGTATTTT. Its translation: CASSRGASTDTQYF. The variable domain in full, with the rest retrieved from reference TRBV7-6 and TRBJ2-3, is GAGVSQSPRYKVTKRGQDVALRCDPISGHVSLYWYRQALGQGPEFLTYFNYEAQQDKSGLPNDRFSAERPEGSISTLTIQRTEQRDSAMYRCASSRGASTDTQYFGPGTRLTVL.

The rearrangement links TRBV4-3 to TRBJ1-4; D possibly corresponds to TRBD1 (6 bases). Deletions cut 2 bases from V and 8 bases from J, with 15 bases between. This CDR3 comprises 15 residues. The germline CDR1 and CDR2 sequences are LGHNA and YSLEER. The CDR3: CASSQSGGAGEKLFF. The CDR3 nucleotides read TGCGCCAGCAGCCAATCGGGGGGCGCAGGAGAAAAACTGTTTTTT.

This clone appeared a few times. The chain employs TRBV11-3 and TRBJ1-1, with D possibly TRBD1 on 5 matching bases. This CDR3 is built from 13 residues. Germline lookup yields CDR1 SGHNT and CDR2 YENEEA. The V gene lost 5 bases and the J gene lost 1 base, with 8 bases spanning the gap. The CDR3 reads CASSLDRNTEAFF. The CDR3 DNA reads as TGTGCCAGCAGCCTCGACAGGAACACTGAAGCTTTCTTT.

V is TRBV4-3 and J is TRBJ1-3, with D uncertain. Germline values: CDR1 LGHNA, CDR2 YSLEER. V was clipped by 1 base and J by 1 base, with 14 bases between them. The CDR3 loop spans 17 amino acids. For the CDR3, the DNA is TGCGCCAGCAGCCAAGCGGCCCAGGAGAGGTCTGGAAACACCATATATTTT. Translating gives CASSQAAQERSGNTIYF.